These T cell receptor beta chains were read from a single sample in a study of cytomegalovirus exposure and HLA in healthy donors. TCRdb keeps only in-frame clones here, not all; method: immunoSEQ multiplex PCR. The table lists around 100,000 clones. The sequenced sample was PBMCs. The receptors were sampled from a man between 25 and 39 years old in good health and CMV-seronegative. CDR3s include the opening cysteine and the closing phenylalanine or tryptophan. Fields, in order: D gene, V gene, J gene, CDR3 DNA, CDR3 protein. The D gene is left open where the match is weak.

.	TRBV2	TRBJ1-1	TGTGCCAGCAGTGTGCTAGGCAACACTGAAGCTTTCTTT	CASSVLGNTEAFF
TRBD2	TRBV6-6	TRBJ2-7	TGTGCCAGCAGTTACTCGGTAGCGGGGGGAGGAGAGCAGTACTTC	CASSYSVAGGGEQYF
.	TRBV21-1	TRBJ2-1	TGTGCCAGCAGCAGGGGGACAGGGAAGAGGAACAATGAGCAGTTCTTC	CASSRGTGKRNNEQFF
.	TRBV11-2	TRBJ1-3	TGTGCCAGCAGCCCCTCTCCTTTCTCCTCTGGAAACACCATATATTTT	CASSPSPFSSGNTIYF
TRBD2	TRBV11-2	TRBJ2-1	TGTGCCAGCAGCCCCTCCCCCAGCGGGGGGGCCAATGAGCAGTTCTTC	CASSPSPSGGANEQFF
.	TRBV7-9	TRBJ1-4	TGTGCCAGCAGCCCGCCGGGGGGCAATGAAAAACTGTTTTTT	CASSPPGGNEKLFF
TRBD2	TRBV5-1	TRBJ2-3	TGCGCCAGCAGCTTTAGCGGGGGGGCCTCCCAAGATACGCAGTATTTT	CASSFSGGASQDTQYF
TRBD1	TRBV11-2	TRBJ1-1	TGTGCCAGCAGCCACAGGGGAGACGAAGCTTTCTTT	CASSHRGDEAFF
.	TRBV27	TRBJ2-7	TGTGCCAGCAGTTTATTCCCTACAGGGAACGAGCAGTACTTC	CASSLFPTGNEQYF
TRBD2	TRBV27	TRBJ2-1	TGTGCCAGCAGACCTGGGGAGGGGCGGGGCAACAATGAGCAGTTCTTC	CASRPGEGRGNNEQFF
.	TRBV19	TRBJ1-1	TGTGCCAGTAGTATGACAGGATGGGGCACTGAAGCTTTCTTT	CASSMTGWGTEAFF
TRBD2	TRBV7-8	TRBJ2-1	TGTGCCAGCAGCTCCTGGACTAGCGGGGGGGCCCATGAGCAGTTCTTC	CASSSWTSGGAHEQFF
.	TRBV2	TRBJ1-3	TGTGCCAGCAGTGATTATCCGGGAAACACCATATATTTT	CASSDYPGNTIYF
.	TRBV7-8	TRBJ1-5	TGTGCCAGCAGCTTAGTGGGGGGTTTAAGCATGAGTCAGCCCCAGCATTTT	CASSLVGGLSMSQPQHF
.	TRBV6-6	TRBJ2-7	TGTGCCAGCACACGGGGGGCGGCCTACGAGCAGTACTTC	CASTRGAAYEQYF
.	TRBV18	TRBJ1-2	TGTGCCAGCTCGGAGGGGATATCAAGCTATGGCTACACCTTC	CASSEGISSYGYTF
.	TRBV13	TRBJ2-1	TGTGCCAGCACCCCCCGGGGAACCTACAATGAGCAGTTCTTC	CASTPRGTYNEQFF
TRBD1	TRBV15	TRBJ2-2	TGTGCCACCAGCAGAGACAGACAGGGGCCCGGGGAGCTGTTTTTT	CATSRDRQGPGELFF
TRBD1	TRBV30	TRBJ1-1	TGTGCCTGGAGTGTAAGGGGCGGGACAGGGCTTTTCTTT	CAWSVRGGTGLFF
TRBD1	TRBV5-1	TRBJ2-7	TGCGCCAGCAGCTTGGTAGGGACAGGGGGCTACGAGCAGTACTTC	CASSLVGTGGYEQYF
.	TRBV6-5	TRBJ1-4	TGTGCCAGCTCCAGGGCTAATGAAAAACTGTTTTTT	CASSRANEKLFF
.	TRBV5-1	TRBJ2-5	TGCGCCAGCAGCTTGCCAGGGGAGACCCAGTACTTC	CASSLPGETQYF
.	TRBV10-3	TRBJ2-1	TGTGCCATCAGTGACGGGCGGGGCCCAGTCAATGAGCAGTTCTTC	CAISDGRGPVNEQFF
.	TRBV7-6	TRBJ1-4	TGTGCCAGCAGCCATAGGGGGGGGCGCCCTGAAAAACTGTTTTTT	CASSHRGGRPEKLFF
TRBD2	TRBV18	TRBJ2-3	TGTGCCAGCTCACCAGCCCAGCGGGGGCGCACAGATACGCAGTATTTT	CASSPAQRGRTDTQYF
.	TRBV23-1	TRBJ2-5	TGCGCCAGCAGTCCGGTCCCTAGACCAGCCGCTATGGAGACCCAGTACTTC	CASSPVPRPAAMETQYF
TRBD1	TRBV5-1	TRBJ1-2	TGCGCCAGCAGCCAGGGACAGGGTAACGGCTACACCTTC	CASSQGQGNGYTF
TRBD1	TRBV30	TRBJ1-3	TGTGCCTGGTACCGAGACAGGGGAAGGGGAAACACCATATATTTT	CAWYRDRGRGNTIYF
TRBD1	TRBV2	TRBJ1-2	TGTGCCAGCAGAGCAACAGGGGGTAACTATGGCTACACCTTC	CASRATGGNYGYTF
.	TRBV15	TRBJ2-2	TGTGCCACCAGCAGCGGGACATATACGAACACCGGGGAGCTGTTTTTT	CATSSGTYTNTGELFF
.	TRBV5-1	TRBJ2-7	TGCGCCCCCCTCGAACAGTCCCAGGGTCGGTCAACCTACGAGCAGTACTTC	CAPLEQSQGRSTYEQYF
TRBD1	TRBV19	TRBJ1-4	TGTGCCAGTAGCCAAATATCGACAGGGGCAGACGAAAAACTGTTTTTT	CASSQISTGADEKLFF
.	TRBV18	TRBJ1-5	TGTGCCAGCTCACCAGAGGAGGGGCAGCCCCAGCATTTT	CASSPEEGQPQHF
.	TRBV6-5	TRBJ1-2	TGTGCCAGCAGTTACGGTGGGCAGGGAGGCTACACCTTC	CASSYGGQGGYTF
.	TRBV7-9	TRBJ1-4	TGTGCCTCCGGTGGGTTGCGGGGAACTAATGAAAAACTGTTTTTT	CASGGLRGTNEKLFF
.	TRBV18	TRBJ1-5	TGTGCCAGCTCACAGACAGTAAATAGCAATCAGCCCCAGCATTTT	CASSQTVNSNQPQHF
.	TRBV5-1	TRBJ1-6	TGCGCCAGCAGCTTGGGTTCTAATCCACCCCTCCACTTT	CASSLGSNPPLHF
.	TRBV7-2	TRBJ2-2	TGTGCCAGCAGCCCGAGAAGGAACACCGGGGAGCTGTTTTTT	CASSPRRNTGELFF
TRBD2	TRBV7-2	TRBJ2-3	TGTGCCAGCAGCTTAGTGGGTAGCGGGTTGAGCACAGATACGCAGTATTTT	CASSLVGSGLSTDTQYF
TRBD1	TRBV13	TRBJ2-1	TGTGCCAGCAGCGTGGGACAGATAGCCTACAATGAGCAGTTCTTC	CASSVGQIAYNEQFF
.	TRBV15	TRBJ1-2	TGTGCCACCAGCAGATTGCGGGAGGTCGGCTACACCTTC	CATSRLREVGYTF
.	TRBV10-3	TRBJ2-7	TGTGCCACCGCCTCTGCACAGGGTGCCGAGCAGTACTTC	CATASAQGAEQYF
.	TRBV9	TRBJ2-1	TGTGCCAGCAGCGGACCCTCGGGGGTGTACAATGAGCAGTTCTTC	CASSGPSGVYNEQFF
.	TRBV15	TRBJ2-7	TGTGCCACCAGCAGAGATGAGGCCGTCTCCTACGAGCAGTACTTC	CATSRDEAVSYEQYF
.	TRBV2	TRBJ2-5	TGTGCCAGCAGTGAAGCTCCTAGCTCTCAAGAGACCCAGTACTTC	CASSEAPSSQETQYF
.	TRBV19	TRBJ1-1	TGTGCCAGTAGTATAGATGCAGGCAGCGGAGAAGCTTTCTTT	CASSIDAGSGEAFF
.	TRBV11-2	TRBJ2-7	TGTGCCAGCAGCTGGGACACCTCCTACGAGCAGTACTTC	CASSWDTSYEQYF
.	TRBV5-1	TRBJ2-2	TGCGCCAGCAGCTCGGAGGGAACCGGGGAGCTGTTTTTT	CASSSEGTGELFF
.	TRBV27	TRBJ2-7	TGTGCCAGCAGTTTTGGGAGCGAGCAGTACTTC	CASSFGSEQYF
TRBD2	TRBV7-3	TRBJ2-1	TGTGCCAGCAGCTTAGTGTCTAGCGGGGGGGCTTACAATGAGCAGTTCTTC	CASSLVSSGGAYNEQFF
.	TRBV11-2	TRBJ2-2	TGTGCCAGCGGGGGGGGCCTGACATCAACCGGGGAGCTGTTTTTT	CASGGGLTSTGELFF
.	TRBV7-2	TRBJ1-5	TGTGCCAGCCCCCGTAACGGGAGCAATCAGCCCCAGCATTTT	CASPRNGSNQPQHF
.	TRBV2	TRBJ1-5	TGTGCCAGCAGTCCCAGGGCGAGCAATCAGCCCCAGCATTTT	CASSPRASNQPQHF
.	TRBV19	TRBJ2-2	TGTGCCAGTAGTATAGAGCAGGGGAGAGGATCCGGGGAGCTGTTTTTT	CASSIEQGRGSGELFF
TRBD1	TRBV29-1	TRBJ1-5	TGCAGCGTCCGGGACAGGGGTCGGGATCAGCCCCAGCATTTT	CSVRDRGRDQPQHF
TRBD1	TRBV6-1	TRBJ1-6	TGTGCCAGCAGCCAACAGGGGGCAGGAAATTCACCCCTCCACTTT	CASSQQGAGNSPLHF
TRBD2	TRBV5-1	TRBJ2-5	TGCGCCAGCAGCTTGGATAGCGGGGGACCACAAGAGACCCAGTACTTC	CASSLDSGGPQETQYF
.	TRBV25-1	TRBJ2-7	TGTGCCAGCAGAGCCTTAAGCTCCTACGAGCAGTACTTC	CASRALSSYEQYF